These 16 T cell receptor beta chains originate from one sample sequenced in a study of neoadjuvant anti-PD-1 for oral cavity cancer. Measured with immunoSEQ multiplex PCR; TCRdb has only the in-frame clones, and not every one. The sample yields approximately 67,000 clones, around four fifths seen once. The specimen was PBMCs, collected before nivolumab (anti-PD-1) treatment. These receptors originate from a person aged 40 to 85 with oral cavity squamous cell carcinoma.

The rearrangement links TRBV27 to TRBJ1-1; possibly TRBD1 for D (5 bases). CDR3 size: 14 residues. Trimming shortened V by 4 bases and J by 6 bases, and 15 bases separated the two germline ends. CDR1 and CDR2 from the germline V gene are MNHEY and SMNVEV (reference sequence). As DNA, the CDR3 is TGTGCCAGCAGTTCCGTTGGTCGGGGCCCTGAAGCTTTCTTT. It translates to CASSSVGRGPEAFF.

The rearrangement links TRBV4-1 to TRBJ1-5; the D gene is possibly TRBD1 (5 bases). With 2 bases removed from V and 2 bases from J, the gap between germline ends came to 10 bases. The CDR3 is made up of 15 amino acids. Germline CDR1 and CDR2: MGHRA and YSYEKL. The CDR3 spells CASSQRGVGNQPQHF. CDR3 coding DNA: TGCGCCAGCAGCCAACGGGGGGTCGGCAATCAGCCCCAGCATTTT.

The chain has TRBV9 and TRBJ1-2; D is unclear. The germline CDR1 and CDR2 sequences are SGDLS and YYNGEE. The CDR3 sequence is 16 residues long. V gave up 0 bases and J gave up 7 bases, with 19 bases separating them. CDR3 sequence (DNA): TGTGCCAGCAGCGTAGGGGCTGATCTCGTCCTGGGTGGCTACACCTTC. It is translated as CASSVGADLVLGGYTF.

This clone was detected only once. This chain links TRBV6-5 with TRBJ1-2; 11 positions match TRBD1. V lost 0 bases, J lost 4 bases, and 4 bases stayed unmatched. The CDR3 runs to 16 residues. Germline V lookup: CDR1 MNHEY, CDR2 SVGAGI. CDR3 protein: CASSYSDRGPAYGYTF. The CDR3 bases are TGTGCCAGCAGTTACTCGGACAGGGGGCCCGCCTATGGCTACACCTTC.

This clone was seen once. The chain combines TRBV10-3 with TRBJ2-1, with TRBD2 identical over 13 bases. The germline CDR1 and CDR2 sequences are ENHRY and SYGVKD. V lost 5 bases and J lost 8; bases outside the gene matches: 6. The CDR3 is 15 amino acids. CDR3 in DNA: TGTGCCATCAGTATTACTAGCGGGAGGGCCGATGAGCAGTTCTTC. This translates into CAISITSGRADEQFF.

This sequence joins TRBV19 and TRBJ1-1; possible D gene TRBD1, 5 bases. This CDR3 is built from 12 residues. V was trimmed by 0 bases and J by 7 bases, leaving 6 bases between them. Germline lookup yields CDR1 LNHDA and CDR2 SQIVND (reference sequence). The CDR3 DNA reads TGTGCCAGTAGTATAGAGGGGGATGAAGCTTTCTTT. This translates into CASSIEGDEAFF.

The V gene is TRBV30, the J gene TRBJ1-1; no firm D call. V lost 4 bases and J lost 6, with 15 bases in between. CDR3 size: 13 residues. The germline V gene has CDR1 GTSNPN and CDR2 SVGIG (reference sequence). The CDR3 DNA reads as TGTGCCTGGACTCTTGGTGGGCAACCTGAAGCTTTCTTT. Translated: CAWTLGGQPEAFF.

The chain joins TRBV6-5 to TRBJ1-6; D is ambiguous. Germline CDR1 and CDR2: MNHEY and SVGAGI. The CDR3 is made up of 15 amino acids. The V end lost 0 bases, the J end lost 5 bases, and 8 bases lay between the germline ends. The DNA for the CDR3 is TGTGCCAGCAGTTACTCCTGGGTCCATAATTCACCCCTCCACTTT. The encoded protein is CASSYSWVHNSPLHF.

V and J are TRBV11-2 and TRBJ2-7, with D possibly matching TRBD1 (5 bases). CDR1 SGHAT and CDR2 FQNNGV come from the germline V gene. The CDR3 contains 13 residues. Trimming cost V 3 bases and J 6 bases, with 12 bases left between them. The CDR3 bases are TGTGCCAGCAGCTTGGGAAGGGGTCGCGAGCAGTACTTC. Its translation: CASSLGRGREQYF. Filled out from reference TRBV11-2 and TRBJ2-7, the complete variable domain reads EAGVAQSPRYKIIEKRQSVAFWCNPISGHATLYWYQQILGQGPKLLIQFQNNGVVDDSQLPKDRFSAERLKGVDSTLKIQPAKLEDSAVYLCASSLGRGREQYFGPGTRLTVT.

The CDR3, as DNA: TGTGCCAGCAGCCGTCTAGCGGGAGGAAGGAATGAGCAGTTCTTC. Translating it yields CASSRLAGGRNEQFF. V usage is TRBV7-9 and J usage is TRBJ2-1, with 11 bases fitting TRBD2. From germline, CDR1 is SEHNR and CDR2 FQNEAQ (reference sequence). The CDR3 is 15 amino acids. V was pared by 5 bases and J by 7 bases, with 7 bases of the junction left unmatched.

V is TRBV6-5 and J is TRBJ2-7; 9 nucleotides line up with TRBD1. J was trimmed by 3 bases and V by 3 bases; bases with no gene match: 6. This CDR3 spans 15 amino acids. Germline CDR1 MNHEY, CDR2 SVGAGI. The CDR3 is CASSYVWTGDYEQYF. The CDR3 DNA reads as TGTGCCAGCAGTTATGTTTGGACAGGGGACTACGAGCAGTACTTC.

A single count supports this clone. This rearrangement joins TRBV28 to TRBJ2-2; D unclear. V lost 5 bases to trimming and J lost 2 bases, with 12 bases between them. The germline CDR1 and CDR2 sequences are MDHEN and SYDVKM. This CDR3 is 15 amino acids long. The CDR3 here is CASSPAGGNTGELFF. The CDR3, as DNA: TGTGCCAGCAGTCCAGCAGGTGGTAACACCGGGGAGCTGTTTTTT.

The genes are TRBV7-8 and TRBJ2-6; D ambiguous. Trimming cost V 5 bases and J 1 base, with 12 bases left between them. Germline V lookup: CDR1 SGHVS, CDR2 FQNEAQ. This CDR3 is 16 amino acids long. CDR3 nucleotide sequence: TGTGCCAGCAGCCTGACTTTAGGGTCTGGGGCCAACGTCCTGACTTTC. Translation: CASSLTLGSGANVLTF.

CDR3 nucleotides: TGTGCCAGCAGTTTTTTAGGGCAGCCCGCGGGGTATGGCTACACCTTC. Its protein is CASSFLGQPAGYGYTF. The rearrangement joins TRBV28 to TRBJ1-2; D is unresolved. CDR1 and CDR2 (germline): MDHEN, SYDVKM. The CDR3 is made up of 16 amino acids. V lost 3 bases and J 5 bases, leaving 19 bases between the germline ends.

The chain combines TRBV5-1 with TRBJ1-3; D is undetermined. The CDR3 length is 15 residues. The germline gives CDR1 SGHRS, CDR2 YFSETQ. Deletions cut 0 bases from V and 0 bases from J, with 7 bases between. For the CDR3, the DNA is TGCGCCAGCAGCTTGGGGCAACACTCTGGAAACACCATATATTTT. Translating gives CASSLGQHSGNTIYF.

The chain uses TRBV10-3 and TRBJ2-3; 11 positions match TRBD2. Germline CDR1 is ENHRY and CDR2 is SYGVKD. The CDR3 is 20 amino acids. Losses at the gene ends were 4 bases for V and 2 bases for J; bases not matched to a gene: 17. The CDR3 bases are TGTGCCATCAGTGCGACCGCCGGGACTAGCGGAACAATATCCACAGATACGCAGTATTTT. This sequence encodes CAISATAGTSGTISTDTQYF.